This T cell receptor (beta chain) was identified in a study of T cell clonality in common variable immunodeficiency. This clone showed up many times. The missing CDR3 end, 3 residues past where the read stops, is filled in from the germline J gene. Deletions cut 5 bases from V and 0 bases from J, with 13 bases between. CDR1 is DFQATT and CDR2 is SNEGSKA in the germline V gene (reference sequence). This CDR3 is 14 amino acids long. Data came from immunoSEQ multiplex PCR; TCRdb stores just in-frame clones and leaves some out. The sample contains roughly 28,000 clones, none of them singletons. Sample: peripheral blood mononuclear cells. This chain uses TRBV20-1 with TRBJ1-1; possibly TRBD1 for D (6 bases). The sequence was collected from a person aged 18 to 75 in good health. CDR3 DNA, as far as it was read: TGCAGTGCTCCTACGGGACACGTGAACACTGAA. Protein: CSAPTGHVNTE. The whole CDR3 reads CSAPTGHVNTEAFF.